The rows below give T cell receptor beta chains drawn from one sample of a study of OX40 agonist ivuxolimab in advanced cancers. Clones were sequenced by immunoSEQ multiplex PCR, and TCRdb holds only the in-frame ones, with some missing. Among around 80,000 clones, 75% to 90% were seen once, and the ten largest hold under 3.5%. The sequencing used CD4+ or CD8+ T cells sorted from blood, collected in a trial of the OX40 agonist ivuxolimab. These receptors were obtained from an adult with an advanced solid tumor such as melanoma, head and neck, liver or kidney cancer. Each CDR3 is given with its conserved first and last residue. A D gene is named only where the DNA matches it firmly. Size is omitted from some rows. Given values are once, few, many or a class for expanded clones.

clone_size: NA
j_call: TRBJ1-2
v_call: TRBV27
d_call: TRBD1
cdr3_nt: TGTGCCAGCAGGCAAGGACCTAGTTGGGAGACAGGGAGGCGCGATGGCTACACCTTC
cdr3_aa: CASRQGPSWETGRRDGYTF

clone_size: once
j_call: TRBJ1-1
v_call: TRBV7-3
d_call: NA
cdr3_nt: TGTGCCAGCAGCCCCGGTGCTCGGCACCGCGAAGCTTTCTTT
cdr3_aa: CASSPGARHREAFF

clone_size: NA
j_call: TRBJ1-3
v_call: TRBV7-3
d_call: NA
cdr3_nt: TGTGCCAGCAGCTTAATAAAGGTCTCTGGAAACACCATATATTTT
cdr3_aa: CASSLIKVSGNTIYF

clone_size: NA
j_call: TRBJ2-5
v_call: TRBV20-1
d_call: NA
cdr3_nt: TGCAGTGCTAGTGGAGAGACCCAGTACTTC
cdr3_aa: CSASGETQYF

clone_size: NA
j_call: TRBJ2-1
v_call: TRBV28
d_call: TRBD1
cdr3_nt: TGTGCCAGCAGTTGGAGGGGACAGGGTTACAATGAGCAGTTCTTC
cdr3_aa: CASSWRGQGYNEQFF

clone_size: NA
j_call: TRBJ1-1
v_call: TRBV21-1
d_call: NA
cdr3_nt: TGTGCCAGCAGCAAAAGAAGGGGGGGGGCCCCTACCTATCGCACTGAAGCTTTCTTT
cdr3_aa: CASSKRRGGAPTYRTEAFF

clone_size: NA
j_call: TRBJ2-5
v_call: TRBV11-2
d_call: NA
cdr3_nt: TGTGCCAGCAGCTCTATAGAGCAGGGTTGGGTCGCGACCCAGTACTTC
cdr3_aa: CASSSIEQGWVATQYF

clone_size: NA
j_call: TRBJ1-3
v_call: TRBV11-2
d_call: TRBD1
cdr3_nt: TGTGCCAGCAGCTCTATCCGACAGGGCCCTCGCTCTGGAAACACCATATATTTT
cdr3_aa: CASSSIRQGPRSGNTIYF

clone_size: NA
j_call: TRBJ1-6
v_call: TRBV9
d_call: NA
cdr3_nt: TGTGCCAGCAGCGTGAGCGACCAAAATTCACCCCTCCACTTT
cdr3_aa: CASSVSDQNSPLHF

clone_size: few
j_call: TRBJ2-1
v_call: TRBV5-5
d_call: NA
cdr3_nt: TGTGCCAGCAGCTTGACGGTTCTAGGTGGCTCCTACAATGAGCAGTTCTTC
cdr3_aa: CASSLTVLGGSYNEQFF

clone_size: NA
j_call: TRBJ2-2
v_call: TRBV5-8
d_call: NA
cdr3_nt: TGTGCCAGCAGCTTGGGACAGGTTTACACCGGGGAGCTGTTTTTT
cdr3_aa: CASSLGQVYTGELFF

clone_size: NA
j_call: TRBJ1-3
v_call: TRBV10-3
d_call: NA
cdr3_nt: TGTGCCATCAGTGAGACCTACGGGGGGCCCTCTGGAAACACCATATATTTT
cdr3_aa: CAISETYGGPSGNTIYF

clone_size: once
j_call: TRBJ2-1
v_call: TRBV10-3
d_call: TRBD2
cdr3_nt: TGTGCCATCAGTGAAAGCGGGGGGGCTAATAGCTATGAGCAGTTCTTC
cdr3_aa: CAISESGGANSYEQFF

clone_size: few
j_call: TRBJ1-1
v_call: TRBV4-3
d_call: NA
cdr3_nt: TGCGCCAGCAGCCAAAGAGTCCTGAACACTGAAGCTTTCTTT
cdr3_aa: CASSQRVLNTEAFF

clone_size: NA
j_call: TRBJ1-5
v_call: TRBV18
d_call: NA
cdr3_nt: TGTGCCAGCTCAGCCCTAAATCAGCCCCAGCATTTT
cdr3_aa: CASSALNQPQHF

clone_size: few
j_call: TRBJ1-3
v_call: TRBV30
d_call: NA
cdr3_nt: TGTGCCTCGGACAGCCGGGGGGCTGGAAACACCATATATTTT
cdr3_aa: CASDSRGAGNTIYF

clone_size: NA
j_call: TRBJ1-2
v_call: TRBV5-4
d_call: NA
cdr3_nt: TGTGCCAGCAGCCAGGACGGTAACTATGGCTACACCTTC
cdr3_aa: CASSQDGNYGYTF

clone_size: few
j_call: TRBJ1-4
v_call: TRBV27
d_call: TRBD1
cdr3_nt: TGTGCCAGCAGTTTCTTCCGGGACAGCCCGGAAAAACTGTTTTTT
cdr3_aa: CASSFFRDSPEKLFF

clone_size: NA
j_call: TRBJ2-2
v_call: TRBV10-3
d_call: TRBD1
cdr3_nt: TGTGCCATCAGTAGGGGATTTGGACAGGGATCCACCGGGGAGCTGTTTTTT
cdr3_aa: CAISRGFGQGSTGELFF

clone_size: NA
j_call: TRBJ1-3
v_call: TRBV6-4
d_call: NA
cdr3_nt: TGTGCCAGCAGTGTTACAGGCAGCTCTGGAAACACCATATATTTT
cdr3_aa: CASSVTGSSGNTIYF

clone_size: NA
j_call: TRBJ2-1
v_call: TRBV25-1
d_call: TRBD1
cdr3_nt: TGTGCCAGCAGTGAATATCTGGGGACAGGCAGTCAGTTCTTC
cdr3_aa: CASSEYLGTGSQFF

clone_size: few
j_call: TRBJ2-7
v_call: TRBV5-1
d_call: TRBD1
cdr3_nt: TGCGCCAGCAGCAGAGGGGACAGGGCCGCCTACGAGCAGTACTTC
cdr3_aa: CASSRGDRAAYEQYF

clone_size: few
j_call: TRBJ1-2
v_call: TRBV6-1
d_call: NA
cdr3_nt: TGTGCCAGCGCCTATTATGGCTACACCTTC
cdr3_aa: CASAYYGYTF

clone_size: NA
j_call: TRBJ2-1
v_call: TRBV9
d_call: NA
cdr3_nt: TGTGCCAGCAGCGTAAATCTAGAGTCCCAGCGCAATGAGCAGTTCTTC
cdr3_aa: CASSVNLESQRNEQFF

clone_size: NA
j_call: TRBJ1-1
v_call: TRBV9
d_call: NA
cdr3_nt: TGTGCCAGCAGCGTAAATCGGACGGGGTTTCTGAACACTGAAGCTTTCTTT
cdr3_aa: CASSVNRTGFLNTEAFF

clone_size: NA
j_call: TRBJ2-5
v_call: TRBV7-7
d_call: NA
cdr3_nt: TGTGCCAGCAGCTTATTCGAGGCTAACGAAGAGACCCAGTACTTC
cdr3_aa: CASSLFEANEETQYF

clone_size: NA
j_call: TRBJ1-1
v_call: TRBV19
d_call: TRBD1
cdr3_nt: TGTGCCAGTAGTAGGTCCGGGACAGGGGGCTTTGGTACTGAAGCTTTCTTT
cdr3_aa: CASSRSGTGGFGTEAFF

clone_size: NA
j_call: TRBJ1-6
v_call: TRBV7-2
d_call: NA
cdr3_nt: TGTGCCAGCAGCTTGGGTTCTTCACCCCTCCACTTT
cdr3_aa: CASSLGSSPLHF

clone_size: once
j_call: TRBJ1-3
v_call: TRBV28
d_call: TRBD1
cdr3_nt: TGTGCCAGCAGTTTTGGGCAGGGGGTCTCTGGAAACACCATATATTTT
cdr3_aa: CASSFGQGVSGNTIYF

clone_size: NA
j_call: TRBJ2-2
v_call: TRBV10-2
d_call: NA
cdr3_nt: TGCGCCAGCAGTGAGTCAGGGCGAACCGGGGAGCTGTTTTTT
cdr3_aa: CASSESGRTGELFF

clone_size: NA
j_call: TRBJ1-3
v_call: TRBV6-5
d_call: NA
cdr3_nt: TGTGCCAGCAGTTATGACTCCTCTGGAAACACCATATATTTT
cdr3_aa: CASSYDSSGNTIYF

clone_size: few
j_call: TRBJ1-2
v_call: TRBV6-1
d_call: NA
cdr3_nt: TGTGCCAGCAGTGAAGCATCGGGGGGCTCTGGCTACACCTTC
cdr3_aa: CASSEASGGSGYTF

clone_size: NA
j_call: TRBJ2-7
v_call: TRBV2
d_call: NA
cdr3_nt: TGTGCCAGCAGTGAACCTCCCCAGGGGGGGGGCCTGTACTTC
cdr3_aa: CASSEPPQGGGLYF

clone_size: NA
j_call: TRBJ1-1
v_call: TRBV5-1
d_call: TRBD1
cdr3_nt: TGCGCCAGCAGCGCAGGGACAGTCGCGAACACTGAAGCTTTCTTT
cdr3_aa: CASSAGTVANTEAFF

clone_size: NA
j_call: TRBJ1-5
v_call: TRBV6-1
d_call: TRBD1
cdr3_nt: TGTGCCAGCAGTTTGGACAGGACCTACAATCAGCCCCAGCATTTT
cdr3_aa: CASSLDRTYNQPQHF

clone_size: NA
j_call: TRBJ1-2
v_call: TRBV28
d_call: NA
cdr3_nt: TGTGCCAGCAGTTTCCGACAGCCCGCTAACTATGGCTACACCTTC
cdr3_aa: CASSFRQPANYGYTF

clone_size: NA
j_call: TRBJ1-6
v_call: TRBV6-6
d_call: NA
cdr3_nt: TGTGCCAGCAGTTCCCTAAATTCACCCCTCCACTTT
cdr3_aa: CASSSLNSPLHF

clone_size: NA
j_call: TRBJ2-2
v_call: TRBV10-3
d_call: TRBD1
cdr3_nt: TGTGCCATCCACAGGGGAAACGGGGAGCTGTTTTTT
cdr3_aa: CAIHRGNGELFF

clone_size: NA
j_call: TRBJ1-1
v_call: TRBV11-2
d_call: TRBD1
cdr3_nt: TGTGCCAGCAGCTTTGACAGGGGGGACACTGAAGCTTTCTTT
cdr3_aa: CASSFDRGDTEAFF

clone_size: NA
j_call: TRBJ2-1
v_call: TRBV11-3
d_call: TRBD2
cdr3_nt: TGTGCCAGCAGCCCCGCGGGACTAGCGGGCCGAAGCTCCTACAATGAGCAGTTCTTC
cdr3_aa: CASSPAGLAGRSSYNEQFF

clone_size: NA
j_call: TRBJ1-5
v_call: TRBV6-5
d_call: NA
cdr3_nt: TGTGCCAGCACCGGGTCCCTCAATCAGCCCCAGCATTTT
cdr3_aa: CASTGSLNQPQHF

clone_size: NA
j_call: TRBJ1-3
v_call: TRBV18
d_call: NA
cdr3_nt: TGTGCCAGCTCACCCCGGGGAGGCAGAACTGGAAACACCATATATTTT
cdr3_aa: CASSPRGGRTGNTIYF

clone_size: few
j_call: TRBJ2-3
v_call: TRBV7-2
d_call: NA
cdr3_nt: TGTGCCAGCAGCTTAGTAAGAGGCACAGATACGCAGTATTTT
cdr3_aa: CASSLVRGTDTQYF

clone_size: NA
j_call: TRBJ2-5
v_call: TRBV9
d_call: NA
cdr3_nt: TGTGCCAGCAGCGTAAACAGGGGAGGGCAAGAGACCCAGTACTTC
cdr3_aa: CASSVNRGGQETQYF

clone_size: NA
j_call: TRBJ2-5
v_call: TRBV6-5
d_call: NA
cdr3_nt: TGTGCCAGCAGTTACCAAGCCCCCCAAGAGACCCAGTACTTC
cdr3_aa: CASSYQAPQETQYF

clone_size: NA
j_call: TRBJ1-2
v_call: TRBV11-1
d_call: NA
cdr3_nt: TGTGCCAGCAGCCGGAGGGGGGAAAACTATGGCTACACCTTC
cdr3_aa: CASSRRGENYGYTF

clone_size: NA
j_call: TRBJ2-3
v_call: TRBV28
d_call: NA
cdr3_nt: TGTGCCAGCTCCACAGATACGCAGTATTTT
cdr3_aa: CASSTDTQYF

clone_size: NA
j_call: TRBJ2-7
v_call: TRBV13
d_call: TRBD2
cdr3_nt: TGTGCCAGCAGCTACGGTCGTGGTAGCGGGTACGAGCAGTACTTC
cdr3_aa: CASSYGRGSGYEQYF

clone_size: once
j_call: TRBJ1-5
v_call: TRBV19
d_call: NA
cdr3_nt: TGTGCCAGTAGTAACGGCCGTTCCATGGGCAATCAGCCCCAGCATTTT
cdr3_aa: CASSNGRSMGNQPQHF